These 29 T cell receptor beta chains came from one sample sequenced in a study of blood T cell repertoires in COVID-19. Sequencing used immunoSEQ multiplex PCR; TCRdb keeps in-frame clones, though not all of them. The data show 100,000 to 150,000 clones, with about 81% seen just once and about 3.8% held by the top ten. The specimen sequenced was peripheral blood. The receptors originated from a woman in her 50s with acute or convalescent COVID-19.

The V call is TRBV5-3, the J call TRBJ1-2, with TRBD1 as a possible D gene (5 bases). TRBV5-3 is given ORF status, its function remaining uncertain. Trimming stripped 1 base from V and 6 bases from J, with 7 bases between. CDR3 size: 12 residues. For the CDR3, the DNA is TGTGCCAGAAGCTTGTCGGGGGATGGCTACACCTTC. Amino acid sequence: CARSLSGDGYTF.

J is TRBJ2-1 and V is TRBV30; D not certain. The V gene lost 2 bases and the J gene lost 5 bases, with 10 bases spanning the gap. CDR1 and CDR2 from the germline V gene are GTSNPN and SVGIG (reference sequence). The CDR3 runs 13 residues. CDR3 bases: TGTGCCTGGAGTCCACTAACCCACAATGAGCAGTTCTTC. Protein sequence: CAWSPLTHNEQFF.

J is TRBJ2-3 and V is TRBV29-1; 7 nucleotides match TRBD2. V lost 6 bases to trimming and J lost 2 bases; unmatched junction nucleotides: 5. The CDR3 has 13 residues. Germline assignment: CDR1 SQVTM and CDR2 ANQGSEA. The CDR3, as DNA: TGCAGCGTAGCGGGACCTACCACAGATACGCAGTATTTT. Its translation: CSVAGPTTDTQYF.

The chain carries TRBV6-2 or TRBV6-3 and TRBJ1-2, with D possibly being TRBD1 (5 bases). Per the germline V gene, CDR1 is MNHEY and CDR2 is SVGEGT. V was cut by 5 bases and J by 0 bases, with 10 bases left in between. This CDR3 is built from 14 residues. The CDR3 is CASSGPRANYGYTF. The CDR3 coding sequence is TGTGCCAGCAGTGGACCCAGGGCTAACTATGGCTACACCTTC.

The V call is TRBV5-1, the J call TRBJ1-5, with 7 bases aligning to TRBD1. In germline, CDR1 is SGHRS, CDR2 YFSETQ. The CDR3 length is 14 residues. Trimming at V came to 2 bases and at J to 4 bases, leaving 3 bases not matched to a gene. The CDR3 sequence is CASSLETGNQPQHF. Written as DNA, the CDR3 is TGCGCCAGCAGCTTAGAGACAGGGAATCAGCCCCAGCATTTT.

The gene calls are TRBV7-9 and TRBJ2-6, with D unclear. CDR1 and CDR2 from the germline V gene are SEHNR and FQNEAQ (reference sequence). Deletions cut 3 bases from V and 0 bases from J, with 12 bases between. CDR3 length: 17 residues. CDR3 DNA: TGTGCCAGCAGCTTTAGGTCAAGGAGCTCTGGGGCCAACGTCCTGACTTTC. It translates to CASSFRSRSSGANVLTF.

A single count supports this clone. The gene calls are TRBV2 and TRBJ2-1; TRBD2 is a possible D gene (7 bases). Trimming took off 2 bases at V and 9 bases at J, with 17 bases between the two ends. CDR1 SNHLY and CDR2 FYNNEI come from the germline V gene. The CDR3 totals 15 residues. CDR3 sequence (DNA): TGTGCCAGCAGTGAAAGGGCGGGGGCCCCGGGTGAGCAGTTCTTC. Translated, it gives CASSERAGAPGEQFF.

The V and J genes are TRBV27 and TRBJ1-2; D remains ambiguous. Germline V gene data show CDR1 as MNHEY and CDR2 as SMNVEV (reference sequence). The CDR3 length is 13 residues. V lost 6 bases and J 1 base, leaving 9 bases between the germline ends. The CDR3 coding sequence is TGTGCCAGCAGCAGTGGCTTTAACTATGGCTACACCTTC. Translation: CASSSGFNYGYTF.

The chain is built from TRBV15 and TRBJ2-3, with D perhaps matching TRBD1 (6 bases). Trimming took 5 bases from V and 4 from J, leaving 19 bases between them. The CDR3 covers 16 residues. Germline CDR1 and CDR2: LNHNV and YYDKDF (reference sequence). CDR3 sequence: CATSGYRVGGPDTQYF. The CDR3 nucleotides are TGTGCCACCAGCGGATACAGGGTTGGAGGCCCAGATACGCAGTATTTT.

This clone turned up a few times. This chain uses TRBV29-1 with TRBJ2-1, with TRBD2 as a possible D gene (6 bases). Germline V gene data show CDR1 as SQVTM and CDR2 as ANQGSEA. The CDR3 length is 14 residues. V was pared by 6 bases and J by 8 bases, with 20 bases between. CDR3 nucleotides: TGCAGCGTCCGGGGCGGGGTCGAAGGGGATGAGCAGTTCTTC. It is translated as CSVRGGVEGDEQFF.

This sequence joins TRBV6-5 and TRBJ2-3; no clear D. CDR1 and CDR2 (germline): MNHEY, SVGAGI. V was shortened by 0 bases and J by 0 bases, with 7 bases between the two germline ends. This CDR3 is 15 amino acids long. CDR3 sequence reads: CASSYSHGSTDTQYF. In DNA form, the CDR3 reads TGTGCCAGCAGTTACTCGCACGGGAGCACAGATACGCAGTATTTT.

The chain joins TRBV7-3 to TRBJ2-2; no reliable D call. With 3 bases removed from V and 4 bases from J, the gap between germline ends came to 6 bases. CDR3 size: 13 residues. Germline V gene data show CDR1 as SGHTA and CDR2 as FQGTGA. CDR3 nucleotides: TGTGCCAGCAGCTTCGACATCACCGGGGAGCTGTTTTTT. Translation gives CASSFDITGELFF. Based on the CDR3 plus reference TRBV7-3 and TRBJ2-2, the full variable domain is GAGVSQTPSNKVTEKGKYVELRCDPISGHTALYWYRQSLGQGPEFLIYFQGTGAADDSGLPNDRFFAVRPEGSVSTLKIQRTERGDSAVYLCASSFDITGELFFGEGSRLTVL.

This clone showed up just once. The chain links TRBV18 to TRBJ1-1; D gene ambiguous. The ends were cut back, 2 bases at V and 1 base at J, with 5 bases in the middle. The CDR3 contains 13 residues. Germline V gene sequence: CDR1 KGHSH, CDR2 LQKENI. CDR3 protein: CASSPAENTEAFF. The CDR3 coding sequence is TGTGCCAGCTCACCAGCGGAGAACACTGAAGCTTTCTTT.

The rearrangement joins TRBV6-5 to TRBJ1-5; 7 nucleotides align to TRBD1. The germline V gene encodes CDR1 MNHEY and CDR2 SVGAGI. V shed 6 bases and J 6 bases; nucleotides not matched to a gene: 11. The CDR3 covers 15 residues. The CDR3 DNA is TGTGCCAGCAGACTCGACAGGGATAGTATTCAGCCCCAGCATTTT. Amino acid sequence: CASRLDRDSIQPQHF.

J is TRBJ2-7 and V is TRBV28; TRBD2 agrees at 15 bases. The length of the CDR3 is 16 residues. Trimming cost V 5 bases and J 4 bases; bases outside gene matches: 6. The germline V gene has CDR1 MDHEN and CDR2 SYDVKM. For the CDR3, the DNA is TGTGCCAGCAGTGCTCCGGGACTAGCGGGAGGTTACGAGCAGTACTTC. Protein sequence: CASSAPGLAGGYEQYF. Variable domain in full (rest from reference TRBV28 and TRBJ2-7): DVKVTQSSRYLVKRTGEKVFLECVQDMDHENMFWYRQDPGLGLRLIYFSYDVKMKEKGDIPEGYSVSREKKERFSLILESASTNQTSMYLCASSAPGLAGGYEQYFGPGTRLTVT.

The genes are TRBV6-5 and TRBJ1-2, with D possibly being TRBD1 (5 bases). The CDR3 covers 14 residues. V lost 5 bases and J 8 bases, leaving 18 bases between the germline ends. The germline V gene encodes CDR1 MNHEY and CDR2 SVGAGI. The CDR3 DNA follows: TGTGCCAGCAGTCCAATCGGGGGGGTCTTGGGCTACACCTTC. Translated, it gives CASSPIGGVLGYTF.

This chain links TRBV10-1 with TRBJ2-1, with D possibly being TRBD1 (6 bases). Between the trimmed V and J ends, which lost 8 bases and 5 bases, there was a span of 13 bases. Germline loops: CDR1 WNHNN, CDR2 SYGVQD (reference sequence). CDR3 length: 13 residues. The CDR3 DNA follows: TGCGCCAGCGGCGGACAGAATAACAATGAGCAGTTCTTC. It codes for CASGGQNNNEQFF.

The V call is TRBV5-4, the J call TRBJ2-3; 7 nucleotides line up with TRBD2. J gave up 0 bases and V 7 bases, and 5 bases lay outside the gene matches. The CDR3 has 14 residues. Germline V CDR1 and CDR2: SGHNT, YYREEE (reference sequence). The CDR3 DNA reads as TGTGCCAGCGGAAGCGGGGCTAGCACAGATACGCAGTATTTT. This encodes CASGSGASTDTQYF.

The J gene is TRBJ2-7, the V gene TRBV11-2; 8 nucleotides align to TRBD1. The V gene's germline CDR1 is SGHAT and CDR2 FQNNGV. The CDR3 runs 12 residues. The junction had 1 base not matched to a gene; V was cut back by 7 bases and J by 2 bases. This chain's CDR3 is CASKDRAYEQYF. The CDR3 DNA reads TGTGCCAGCAAGGACAGGGCCTACGAGCAGTACTTC.

The chain carries TRBV2 and TRBJ1-5; D gene ambiguous. Trimming removed 5 bases from V and 0 bases from J, with 5 bases in between. Germline CDR1 is SNHLY and CDR2 is FYNNEI. CDR3 length: 13 residues. The CDR3 DNA sequence: TGTGCCAGCAGTCGAGATAGCAATCAGCCCCAGCATTTT. Residues: CASSRDSNQPQHF.

This chain joins TRBV30 and TRBJ2-3; 10 nucleotides match TRBD2. CDR3 size: 15 residues. The germline V gene encodes CDR1 GTSNPN and CDR2 SVGIG (reference sequence). V shed 3 bases and J 8 bases; nucleotides not matched to a gene: 11. The chain's CDR3 is CAWSTSGMGIGTQYF. The DNA for the CDR3 is TGTGCCTGGAGCACTAGCGGGATGGGAATAGGTACGCAGTATTTT.

The rearrangement uses TRBV5-1 and TRBJ2-5; a weak D match, TRBD2 (6 bases). The V end lost 0 bases, the J end lost 8 bases, and 17 bases lay between the germline ends. Germline CDR1 is SGHRS and CDR2 is YFSETQ. The CDR3 is 15 amino acids. CDR3 in amino acids: CASSLEGLPEGTQYF. As DNA, the CDR3 is TGCGCCAGCAGCTTGGAGGGCCTCCCGGAGGGAACCCAGTACTTC.

This chain connects TRBV28 to TRBJ1-2, with D perhaps matching TRBD1 (6 bases). The CDR3 is 14 residues long. Trimming took 6 bases from V and 7 from J, leaving 18 bases between them. Germline lookup yields CDR1 MDHEN and CDR2 SYDVKM. The CDR3 loop is CASSPAGGQGGYTF. As DNA, the CDR3 is TGTGCCAGCAGCCCCGCGGGGGGCCAAGGTGGCTACACCTTC.

The J gene is TRBJ2-3, the V gene TRBV7-9; TRBD2 aligns across 7 bases. Germline CDR1 reads SEHNR; CDR2 reads FQNEAQ (reference sequence). Germline trimming cut 6 bases from V and 1 base from J; bases unmatched to any gene: 7. This CDR3 region has 15 residues. As DNA, the CDR3 is TGTGCCAGCAGTCATGGAAGCGGGGGCACAGATACGCAGTATTTT. Its translation is CASSHGSGGTDTQYF.

The V call is TRBV6-5, the J call TRBJ1-1; D is possibly TRBD1 (5 bases). The germline CDR1 and CDR2 sequences are MNHEY and SVGAGI. The length of the CDR3 is 11 residues. V lost 10 bases to trimming and J lost 13 bases, with 19 bases between them. This CDR3 is CATGQPSKGFF. CDR3 nucleotide sequence: TGTGCCACAGGGCAGCCTTCAAAGGGTTTCTTT.

The J gene is TRBJ2-5, the V gene TRBV28; possibly TRBD2 for D (7 bases). The germline gives CDR1 MDHEN, CDR2 SYDVKM. CDR3 length equals 14 residues. V was pared by 3 bases and J by 9 bases, with 17 bases between. In nucleotides, the CDR3 is TGTGCCAGCAGTTTTAGGGGGGGGACATGGGCCCAGTACTTC. Translation gives CASSFRGGTWAQYF. The whole variable domain, filled in from reference TRBV28 and TRBJ2-5, reads DVKVTQSSRYLVKRTGEKVFLECVQDMDHENMFWYRQDPGLGLRLIYFSYDVKMKEKGDIPEGYSVSREKKERFSLILESASTNQTSMYLCASSFRGGTWAQYFGPGTRLLVL.

The chain carries TRBV3-1 (or the pseudogene TRBV3-2) and TRBJ2-1; a weak D match, TRBD2 (5 bases). The germline V gene encodes CDR1 LGHDT and CDR2 YNNKEL (reference sequence). CDR3 size: 15 residues. Trimming cost V 0 bases and J 4 bases, with 10 bases left between them. The CDR3 DNA follows: TGTGCCAGCAGCCAAGATGCTGGCGGGTACAATGAGCAGTTCTTC. This gives the protein CASSQDAGGYNEQFF.

This chain joins TRBV19 and TRBJ2-2; D is perhaps TRBD2 (5 bases). Per germline, CDR1 LNHDA and CDR2 SQIVND (reference sequence). Between the trimmed V and J ends, which lost 6 bases and 2 bases, there was a span of 10 bases. The CDR3 extends over 14 amino acids. The CDR3 DNA reads as TGTGCCAGTAGGCGAGGGATTAACACCGGGGAGCTGTTTTTT. Its protein is CASRRGINTGELFF.

The V and J genes are TRBV6-4 and TRBJ1-2; TRBD1 matches at 8 bases. CDR3 length: 14 residues. V dropped 6 bases and J dropped 3; count of bases not matched to a gene: 6. The germline V gene encodes CDR1 MRHNA and CDR2 SNTAGT. CDR3 in DNA: TGTGCCAGCAGCCCAGACAGGGGCTACTATGGCTACACCTTC. This translates into CASSPDRGYYGYTF.